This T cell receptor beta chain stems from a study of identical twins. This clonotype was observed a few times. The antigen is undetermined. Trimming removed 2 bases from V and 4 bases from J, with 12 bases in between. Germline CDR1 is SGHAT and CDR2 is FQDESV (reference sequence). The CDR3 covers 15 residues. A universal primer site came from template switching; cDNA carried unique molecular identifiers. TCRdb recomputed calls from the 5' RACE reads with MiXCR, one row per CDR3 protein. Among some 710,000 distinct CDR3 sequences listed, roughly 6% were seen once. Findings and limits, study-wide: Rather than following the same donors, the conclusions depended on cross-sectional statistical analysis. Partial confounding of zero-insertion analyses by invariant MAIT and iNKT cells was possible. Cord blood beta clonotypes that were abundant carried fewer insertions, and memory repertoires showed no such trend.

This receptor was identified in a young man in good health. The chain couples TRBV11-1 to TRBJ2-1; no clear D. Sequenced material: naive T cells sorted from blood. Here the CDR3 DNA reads TGTGCCAGCAGCTTAACGCGGAGCCAATACAATGAGCAGTTCTTC. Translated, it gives CASSLTRSQYNEQFF.